The source of this T cell receptor (beta chain) is a study of shared clonotypes between healthy human individuals (dated by TCRdb to 2019 to 2021). Study-level background: The cohort included three men and a couple of women between 18 and 49 years of age. Libraries were prepared and TCR repertoires were sequenced by different laboratories using diverse techniques, in order to increase sequencing depth and limit assay-specific biases. Per donor, three plates each were used for CD4 naive and CD4 memory, two for CD8 naive, and one for CD8 memory. Per donor, leukapheresis produced somewhere between about 0.94 and 10 billion PBMCs. Blood TCR repertoires of a handful of healthy adults were deeply sequenced to estimate repertoire size and the extent of clonotype sharing between individuals.

TCR CDR3 regions were amplified from genomic DNA by multiplex PCR using the deep immunoSEQ assay. For each cell subset, the extracted genomic DNA was distributed evenly across all wells of several immunoSEQ 96-well plates, and each plate served as one replicate. Each replicate PCR for sorted subsets received about 220 ng genomic DNA, equal to 30,000 or so T cell genomes. Purified libraries were quantified with a Qubit 3.0 fluorometer, sized on a Bioanalyzer 2100, and re-quantified with the KAPA Library Quantification kit. Each immunoSEQ 96-well plate was sequenced on its own single-read 150-cycle Illumina NextSeq 550 flow cell. As for the original processing: Because only junctional sequences without quality scores were contained in the immunoSEQ output, filtering matching that applied to full-length reads could not be performed. Sequences were annotated with PyIR, a Python wrapper for IgBLAST v1.9, using IMGT germline references to assign V/J genes and CDR3. Reads were filtered out if the reads had weak V/J assignments (E-value above 1e-6), no CDR3, stop codons, out-of-frame junctions, or ambiguous translated residues. V3J clonotypes were defined as sequences sharing an identical inferred V gene, J gene, and CDR3 amino acid sequence. Percentage overlap between repertoires was computed as shared unique clonotypes divided by the size of the smaller repertoire. Repertoire richness was assessed with RTK rarefaction, the Chao1 estimator, and Recon v2.1 estimates of unobserved clonotypes. For all TCRbeta clonotypes obtained by the gDNA method from a handful of donors, generation probabilities were computed with OLGA. The table comes from immuneACCESS by way of TCRdb, which keeps in-frame sequences with V and J called. Part of the clones is missing from these tables; in studies checked, under half for an unresolved V gene and the rest for unknown reasons. The V and J calls and clone size are taken from that table; D and trimming were inferred from the DNA. The sample table records under 150,000 clones; more than 65% of these occur just once. Under 30% of the sample comes from the top ten.

Details on this clone: Its specific antigen is unknown. No per-base quality is available; no much larger clone lies one base away.

The V end loses 0 bases and the J end loses 5 bases, and a stretch of 8 bases separates them. As encoded in the germline V gene, CDR1 is SGHTA while CDR2 is FQGNSA. From its cysteine to its phenylalanine, the CDR3 spans 14 amino acids. Only the CDR3 DNA is retained, 42 bases long and in frame from the first base. Donors were healthy HIV-negative adults with no recently reported acute infections or vaccinations. Every donor was a Caucasian adult living in Nashville, Tennessee, USA. CD8 memory samples were composed of magnetically selected CD45RO+ cells combined with CCR7-negative CD45RA+ effector memory (TemRA) cells. Blood was collected by leukapheresis, and PBMCs were isolated by Ficoll-Histopaque density gradient centrifugation and then cryopreserved in liquid nitrogen vapor phase. Purity and quantity of every magnetically sorted T cell population were checked by analytical flow cytometry. From each sorted fraction, genomic DNA was isolated and quantified by UV absorbance on a Nanodrop 2000c.

The full study reports these points: Clonotypes shared by all four sorted-subset donors showed higher generation probabilities than non-shared clonotypes. Incomplete sequencing was indicated by rarefaction of sorted-subset datasets, despite the large sequencing depth. Larger estimated clonotype richness was generally found for naive subsets than for memory subsets. Only blood was sampled, and tissue TCR repertoires likely differ from those in blood. The small number of donors limited the genetic and exposure-history diversity represented. Across four donors, roughly 5% of naive CD4, roughly 3.8% of naive CD8, around 2.1% of memory CD4, and 0.4% to 0.45% of memory CD8 clonotypes were shared. Pairwise subsampling led to the expectation that sequencing depth would affect the degree of clonotype sharing among donors.

Sequenced sample: memory CD8+ T cells sorted from blood. What the cell subset or site label conveys for this sample: CD45RO+ cells pooled with CCR7-negative TemRA cells. The sequence joins TRBV7-2 to TRBJ1-5; tentative D gene TRBD1, with 6 bases matching. The receptor was derived from a woman aged 25 to 39 in good health. The nucleotide sequence is given as TGTGCCAGCAGCTTAGCGGCAGGGGATCAGCCCCAGCATTTT. It is translated as CASSLAAGDQPQHF.